A selection of T cell receptor beta chains follows, all from one sample in a study of blood T cells in healthy people across ages. TCRdb independently ran MiXCR on the 5' RACE reads; one entry per CDR3 protein. Of 1 million to 1.2 million distinct CDR3 sequences listed, roughly two fifths are singletons. The sequenced material came from blood. The receptors were gathered from a man younger than 30 in good health. Each CDR3 is given with its conserved first and last residue. The D gene is left open where the match is weak. The size entry is marked missing in some rows and otherwise reads once, few, many or a size class.

J gene,V gene,clone size,CDR3 length,D gene,CDR3 DNA,CDR3 protein
TRBJ1-4,TRBV10-3,.,12,TRBD1,TGTGCCATCAGCGCCGACAGGGGAAAACTGTTTTTT,CAISADRGKLFF
TRBJ2-1,TRBV3-1,.,16,.,TGTGCCAGCAGCCCCCCCGGGACGCCCTCCTACAATGAGCAGTTCTTC,CASSPPGTPSYNEQFF
TRBJ2-6,TRBV4-3,few,16,.,TGCGCCAGCAGCCAATCTAGACCCTCCGGGGCCAACGTCCTGACTTTC,CASSQSRPSGANVLTF
TRBJ1-2,TRBV7-8,.,15,TRBD1,TGTGCCAGCAGCTTAGGGGACAGGGGTGCCTATGGCTACACCTTC,CASSLGDRGAYGYTF
TRBJ2-1,TRBV7-2,.,14,.,TGTGCCAGCAGCTCTACGGCGGGGCCTTTCGAGCAGTTCTTC,CASSSTAGPFEQFF
TRBJ2-1,TRBV4-2,.,17,TRBD1,TGTGCCAGCAGCCAAGATGGAGGACAGGGTGGTGACAATGAGCAGTTCTTC,CASSQDGGQGGDNEQFF
TRBJ1-1,TRBV20-1,few,10,.,TGCAGTGCTCAGGGCACTGAAGCTTTCTTT,CSAQGTEAFF
TRBJ1-1,TRBV6-2/TRBV6-3,.,15,.,TGTGCCAGCAGGATGAACAGGGCCCTGAGCACTGAAGCTTTCTTT,CASRMNRALSTEAFF
TRBJ2-3,TRBV7-2,.,17,TRBD2,TGTGCCAGCAGCTTACAGTCCGAGCGGGGGGCCACAGATACGCAGTATTTT,CASSLQSERGATDTQYF
TRBJ1-2,TRBV3-1,.,13,.,TGTGCCAGCAGGGACGACATGGCTAGTGGCTACACCTTC,CASRDDMASGYTF
TRBJ1-5,TRBV28,.,16,.,TGTGCCAGCAGTTTACTAGGCCAATACATTACTCAGCCCCAGCATTTT,CASSLLGQYITQPQHF
TRBJ1-1,TRBV18,.,17,.,TGTGCCAGCTCACCATCTACTCCGGGACCCACGAACACTGAAGCTTTCTTT,CASSPSTPGPTNTEAFF
TRBJ2-3,TRBV7-9,.,14,TRBD2,TGTGCCGTCAGAGGCGGGGGGGAAGCAGATACGCAGTATTTT,CAVRGGGEADTQYF
TRBJ2-3,TRBV12-3/TRBV12-4,.,14,.,TGTGCCAGCAGGGGGCCAGGTCGGGGGAATACGCAGTATTTT,CASRGPGRGNTQYF
TRBJ1-1,TRBV7-2,few,15,.,TGTGCCAGCAGATCTTACGTCCGGGCTGCTACTGAAGCTTTCTTT,CASRSYVRAATEAFF
TRBJ2-1,TRBV2,few,14,TRBD2,TGTGCCAGCACTAGCGGGGGATCCTACAATGAGCAGTTCTTC,CASTSGGSYNEQFF
TRBJ2-3,TRBV5-1,.,15,.,TGCGCCAGCAGCTTGATGGACACCCGGTCGTCGGCGCAGTATTTT,CASSLMDTRSSAQYF
TRBJ2-3,TRBV7-2,few,14,.,TGTGCCAGCAGCTTAGCGCTGGGTCCAGATACGCAGTATTTT,CASSLALGPDTQYF
TRBJ1-2,TRBV5-1,few,13,.,TGCGCCAGCAGCTTGGAGACATATTATGGCTACACCTTC,CASSLETYYGYTF
TRBJ1-2,TRBV9,.,14,TRBD1,TGTGCCAGCAGCGCTAACAGGGGGGACTATGGCTACACCTTC,CASSANRGDYGYTF
TRBJ1-2,TRBV7-2,.,16,.,TGTGCCAGCAGCCCATCTTCGACAGGAGCTAACTATGGCTACACCTTC,CASSPSSTGANYGYTF
TRBJ1-2,TRBV12-3/TRBV12-4,.,13,.,TGTGCCAGCAATTTAGACAGCAACTATGGCTACACCTTC,CASNLDSNYGYTF
TRBJ2-1,TRBV5-1,.,15,TRBD1,TGCGCCAGCAGCTTGGTCGTGACAGGGGGTCGAGAGCAGTTCTTC,CASSLVVTGGREQFF
TRBJ2-4,TRBV10-3,few,13,TRBD2,TGTGCCATCAGTGAGGGGGGGGAAAACATTCAGTACTTC,CAISEGGENIQYF
TRBJ2-7,TRBV20-1,few,15,.,TGCAGTGCTAGAGCGGTCGGGTCTTCTACGTCCGAGCAGTACTTC,CSARAVGSSTSEQYF
TRBJ2-7,TRBV6-5,few,15,TRBD1,TGTGCCAGCACCCAGGGACAGGGGATCTCCTACGAGCAGTACTTC,CASTQGQGISYEQYF
TRBJ1-5,TRBV20-1,many,14,.,TGCAGTGCGGGGGACCCTCTTAGCAATCAGCCCCAGCATTTT,CSAGDPLSNQPQHF
TRBJ1-1,TRBV5-6,.,13,.,TGTGCCAGCAGCTTAACAGTGAACACTGAAGTTTTCTTT,CASSLTVNTEVFF